Listed below are T cell receptor beta chains from one sample, sequenced in a study of CD8+ T cells in alopecia areata. Sequencing used immunoSEQ multiplex PCR; TCRdb keeps in-frame clones, though not all of them. The sample carries 9,500 to 15,000 clones, more than 55% recorded once. The sequencing input was skin. The receptors here all came from a human donor with alopecia areata. CDR3s include the opening cysteine and the closing phenylalanine or tryptophan. The D gene is left open where the match is weak. Size values are once, few and many counts, or a class for expanded clones, and some rows have none.

j_call	v_call	clone_size	d_call	cdr3_nt	cdr3_aa
TRBJ2-2	TRBV4-3	few	TRBD1	TGCGCCAGCAGCCAAACCGGGACAGGGTCAACCGGGGAGCTGTTTTTT	CASSQTGTGSTGELFF
TRBJ2-1	TRBV28	.	.	TGTGCCAGCAGTTTGTTAACCCTTAACAATGAGCAGTTCTTC	CASSLLTLNNEQFF
TRBJ1-6	TRBV6-5	few	TRBD1	TGTGCCAGCAGTTACGACAGGGTGAGTTCTTCACCCCTCCACTTT	CASSYDRVSSSPLHF
TRBJ1-1	TRBV6-6	.	.	TGTGCCAGCAGTTACTACGGGGGAAACACTGAAGCTTTCTTT	CASSYYGGNTEAFF
TRBJ2-7	TRBV9	.	TRBD1	TGTGCCAGCAGCGCGTCTGGTCTCTCCGGGACAGCACCCGAGCAGTACTTC	CASSASGLSGTAPEQYF
TRBJ1-2	TRBV30	few	TRBD1	TGTGCCTGGAGTGTGGGGACAGGCGTACTAACCTTC	CAWSVGTGVLTF
TRBJ2-7	TRBV5-1	few	TRBD1	TGCGCCAGCAGCTTAGACCCGGGACAGGGGGTATACGAGCAGTACTTC	CASSLDPGQGVYEQYF
TRBJ2-7	TRBV2	.	TRBD1	TGTGCCAGCAGTGAAGGGGACAGGTATCCCCACGAGCAGTACTTC	CASSEGDRYPHEQYF
TRBJ1-1	TRBV29-1	.	.	TGCAGCGTTGAGTTTTTCAGGAACACTGAAGCTTTCTTT	CSVEFFRNTEAFF
TRBJ1-2	TRBV2	.	.	TGTGCCAGCCCGAACCTTGGGGGGGCGCGAGGCTACACCTTC	CASPNLGGARGYTF
TRBJ1-2	TRBV7-2	few	.	TGTGCCAGCAGCTTAGAGGGGGGCGGCTACACCTTC	CASSLEGGGYTF
TRBJ2-3	TRBV29-1	.	.	TGCAGCGGGGTACCCAGGGGAGATACGCAGTATTTT	CSGVPRGDTQYF
TRBJ2-7	TRBV14	.	.	TGTGCCAGCAGGGGACATCTCGACTACGAGCAGTACTTC	CASRGHLDYEQYF
TRBJ1-1	TRBV2	.	TRBD1	TGTGCCAGCATAAAGGAGGGGGCAGTATTGAACACTGAAGCTTTCTTT	CASIKEGAVLNTEAFF
TRBJ2-5	TRBV19	.	.	TGTGCCAGCGCCGAGCAAGCGATCCAAGAGACCCAGTACTTC	CASAEQAIQETQYF
TRBJ1-2	TRBV18	.	TRBD1	TGTGCCAGCTCACCAGTCGCGACAGGGAACTCTAACTATGGCTACACCTTC	CASSPVATGNSNYGYTF
TRBJ2-5	TRBV4-2	.	.	TGTGCCAGCAGCCAAGGGGGGGGCATGGAGACCCAGTACTTC	CASSQGGGMETQYF
TRBJ2-3	TRBV6-6	few	.	TGTGCCAGCAGTTTCGGACATATTACAGATACGCAGTATTTT	CASSFGHITDTQYF
TRBJ2-7	TRBV6-5	.	.	TGTGCCAGCAGCTCCGCACAGGTCCCCTCCTACGAGCAGTACTTC	CASSSAQVPSYEQYF
TRBJ2-7	TRBV10-3	.	.	TGTGCCATCAGTCCCCCGGACAAGGCCTACGAGCAGTACTTC	CAISPPDKAYEQYF
TRBJ2-3	TRBV2	.	TRBD1	TGTGCCAGCAGCGGACAGGGTTCAGATACGCAGTATTTT	CASSGQGSDTQYF
TRBJ2-4	TRBV28	few	.	TGTGCCAGCAGTCTCGGAGGAGGCAAAAACATTCAGTACTTC	CASSLGGGKNIQYF
TRBJ2-1	TRBV29-1	few	.	TGCAGCGTGCCGCGGAGGGCCTACAATGAGCAGTTCTTC	CSVPRRAYNEQFF
TRBJ2-2	TRBV5-1	.	.	TGCGCCAGCAGCGGATCGACAGGTTTTGGTGGCACCGGGGAGCTGTTTTTT	CASSGSTGFGGTGELFF
TRBJ2-3	TRBV10-2	.	.	TGCGCCAGCAGTGAGTCTAGTAGCACAGATACGCAGTATTTT	CASSESSSTDTQYF
TRBJ2-5	TRBV2	.	.	TGTGCCAGCGGGGCTAGCGCCTCAACCCAAGAGACCCAGTACTTC	CASGASASTQETQYF
TRBJ2-7	TRBV7-2	.	.	TGTGCCAGCAGCTTAGCGAACGACGGAAACTACGAGCAGTACTTC	CASSLANDGNYEQYF
TRBJ2-7	TRBV9	.	.	TGTGCCAGCAGCGGGGACATAACCTACGAGCAGTACTTC	CASSGDITYEQYF
TRBJ2-5	TRBV9	few	TRBD1	TGTGCCAGCAGCGTAGCTGGGACAGGGTCCGAGACCCAGTACTTC	CASSVAGTGSETQYF